Following are 23 T cell receptor beta chains from one sample sequenced in a study of OX40 agonist ivuxolimab in advanced cancers. Repertoires were generated with immunoSEQ multiplex PCR, while TCRdb's copy carries only in-frame clones and drops some. Found here are 60,000 to 70,000 clones, 70% to 90% of them singletons; the top ten hold over 0.45%. This specimen was CD4+ or CD8+ T cells sorted from blood, taken in a trial of the OX40 agonist ivuxolimab. These TCRs come from an adult with an advanced solid tumor such as melanoma, head and neck, liver or kidney cancer.

This clone showed up just once. The CDR3 nucleotides read TGTGCCAGCAGCTTAGGGGGACAGGGAATTGGCGAGCAGTACTTC. It encodes CASSLGGQGIGEQYF. This chain links TRBV7-2 with TRBJ2-7; 9 bases align to TRBD1. The length of the CDR3 is 15 residues. The V and J ends lost 1 base and 6 bases, in that order; junction bases with no gene match: 7. The germline V gene encodes CDR1 SGHTA and CDR2 FQGNSA.

This clone showed up just once. The rearrangement joins TRBV5-5 to TRBJ2-5; TRBD2 matches at 7 bases. CDR3 length: 14 amino acids. Per germline, CDR1 SGHKS and CDR2 YYEKEE (reference sequence). The V segment lost 4 bases and the J segment 1 base; nucleotides outside the gene matches: 4. This CDR3 reads CASSDGTTQETQYF. CDR3 nucleotides: TGTGCCAGCAGCGATGGGACTACCCAAGAGACCCAGTACTTC.

The chain uses TRBV7-8 and TRBJ2-7, with D possibly being TRBD1 (6 bases). Trimming left V 1 base short and J 9 bases short, with 13 bases between. The CDR3 has 13 amino acids. Looked up from germline, CDR1 is SGHVS and CDR2 is FQNEAQ. CDR3 DNA: TGTGCCAGCAGCTTAGAGGGAAAGGGGGTGCAGTACTTC. This codes for CASSLEGKGVQYF.

The chain combines TRBV5-4 with TRBJ1-2; 7 bases match TRBD1. V lost 4 bases, J lost 4 bases, and 19 bases stayed unmatched. CDR3 length: 18 residues. Germline V gene lookup returns CDR1 SGHNT and CDR2 YYREEE (reference sequence). The CDR3 DNA follows: TGTGCCAGCAGCCCACGATCACAGGGGCGCTACTTCTTCTATGGCTACACCTTC. As protein: CASSPRSQGRYFFYGYTF.

The chain links TRBV7-9 to TRBJ1-1; TRBD1 is a possible D gene (5 bases). Germline CDR1 reads SEHNR; CDR2 reads FQNEAQ (reference sequence). With 7 bases removed from V and 3 bases from J, the gap between germline ends came to 12 bases. This CDR3 spans 13 amino acids. Here the CDR3 DNA reads TGTGCCAGCAATTTAGGGGAGGACACTGAAGCTTTCTTT. Residues: CASNLGEDTEAFF.

This clone was seen only once. This chain joins TRBV5-1 and TRBJ2-5; D perhaps matches TRBD1 (6 bases). Per germline, CDR1 SGHRS and CDR2 YFSETQ. Trimming pared 0 bases from V and 7 bases from J, leaving 13 bases between. CDR3 length: 14 amino acids. The CDR3 nucleotides read TGCGCCAGCAGCTTGGAGGGGACATCGGGGACCCAGTACTTC. Residues: CASSLEGTSGTQYF. The full variable domain, rest sourced from reference TRBV5-1 and TRBJ2-5, is KAGVTQTPRYLIKTRGQQVTLSCSPISGHRSVSWYQQTPGQGLQFLFEYFSETQRNKGNFPGRFSGRQFSNSRSEMNVSTLELGDSALYLCASSLEGTSGTQYFGPGTRLLVL.

V and J are TRBV4-1 and TRBJ2-3; 8 nucleotides align to TRBD2. The CDR3 has 15 amino acids. V gave up 3 bases and J gave up 3 bases; unmatched junction bases: 5. The V gene's germline CDR1 is MGHRA and CDR2 YSYEKL. CDR3 sequence (DNA): TGCGCCAGCAGCCAGGGCGGGGGGAGGACAGATACGCAGTATTTT. Amino acids: CASSQGGGRTDTQYF.

This chain uses TRBV6-5 with TRBJ1-4, with D possibly matching TRBD1 (6 bases). The germline V gene encodes CDR1 MNHEY and CDR2 SVGAGI. V shed 5 bases and J shed 8 bases, with 18 bases lying between them. This CDR3 has 15 amino acids. CDR3 DNA sequence: TGTGCCAGCAGTCAGAGACAGGCACGTGAGGAAAAACTGTTTTTT. It specifies CASSQRQAREEKLFF.

The rearrangement uses TRBV5-5 and TRBJ1-4; 7 bases line up with TRBD1. This CDR3 is built from 15 residues. From germline, CDR1 is SGHKS and CDR2 YYEKEE (reference sequence). With 4 bases clipped from V and 8 bases from J, the junction kept 11 bases outside the gene matches. The chain's CDR3 is CASSTGVGRAEKLFF. CDR3 bases: TGTGCCAGCAGCACAGGGGTAGGGCGAGCAGAAAAACTGTTTTTT.

V usage is TRBV15 and J usage is TRBJ1-3, with no clear D. The CDR3 consists of 13 residues. V lost 3 bases to trimming and J lost 2 bases, with 5 bases between them. The germline V gene encodes CDR1 LNHNV and CDR2 YYDKDF (reference sequence). The DNA of the CDR3 is TGTGCCACCAGCAGCGAACCTGGAAACACCATATATTTT. It codes for CATSSEPGNTIYF.

The rearrangement uses TRBV30 and TRBJ2-2; 10 bases align to TRBD2. The germline V gene encodes CDR1 GTSNPN and CDR2 SVGIG (reference sequence). Trimming took 2 bases from V and 4 from J; bases not matched to a gene: 7. This CDR3 is built from 16 residues. The CDR3 DNA reads as TGTGCCTGGAGTTCCTTAGCGGGGGGCCGCACCGGGGAGCTGTTTTTT. This sequence encodes CAWSSLAGGRTGELFF.

The rearrangement uses TRBV7-2 and TRBJ1-5, with D perhaps matching TRBD1 (6 bases). With 4 bases removed from V and 5 bases from J, the gap between germline ends came to 12 bases. Germline V CDR1 and CDR2: SGHTA, FQGNSA. The CDR3 covers 14 residues. The CDR3 is CASSWDKTYQPQHF. The CDR3, as DNA: TGTGCCAGCAGCTGGGACAAAACTTATCAGCCCCAGCATTTT.

V and J are TRBV10-1 and TRBJ1-1, with a tentative D call TRBD1 (6 bases). There are 13 residues in the CDR3. Germline assignment: CDR1 WNHNN and CDR2 SYGVQD (reference sequence). Trimming shortened V by 8 bases and J by 4 bases, and 14 bases separated the two germline ends. CDR3 in DNA: TGCGCCAGCCGTATGGGAGGGGGCACTGAAGCTTTCTTT. This codes for CASRMGGGTEAFF.

V is TRBV19 and J is TRBJ2-1, with a weak D call TRBD2 (5 bases). The germline V and J ends were trimmed by 7 bases and 3 bases, with 13 bases remaining between them. The CDR3 has 14 residues. The germline gives CDR1 LNHDA, CDR2 SQIVND (reference sequence). CDR3 sequence: CASTTGRDYNEQFF. The CDR3 DNA reads TGTGCCAGTACCACTGGCCGGGACTACAATGAGCAGTTCTTC.

The chain is built from TRBV18 and TRBJ2-7, with no clear D. V was cut by 8 bases and J by 3 bases, with 5 bases left in between. The CDR3 extends over 10 amino acids. Per the germline V gene, CDR1 is KGHSH and CDR2 is LQKENI. The CDR3 bases are TGTGCCAGCCCTGACTACGAGCAGTACTTC. This sequence encodes CASPDYEQYF.

V and J are TRBV15 and TRBJ1-5; D is ambiguous. The CDR3 contains 15 residues. Trimming pared 0 bases from V and 3 bases from J, leaving 9 bases between. Germline V gives CDR1 LNHNV, CDR2 YYDKDF (reference sequence). The chain's CDR3 is CATSRDLQVNQPQHF. The DNA for the CDR3 is TGTGCCACCAGCAGAGATTTACAAGTCAATCAGCCCCAGCATTTT.

This clone was recorded once. The rearrangement joins TRBV28 to TRBJ1-1; the D is unclear. Per germline, CDR1 MDHEN and CDR2 SYDVKM. The CDR3 spans 14 residues. Trimming left V 2 bases short and J 4 bases short, with 11 bases between. The CDR3 region is CASSLPLRGTEAFF. CDR3 bases: TGTGCCAGCAGTTTACCCCTCCGGGGCACTGAAGCTTTCTTT.

The chain employs TRBV4-2 and TRBJ1-2; TRBD1 matches at 11 bases. Germline-derived CDR1 and CDR2 are LGHNA and YNFKEQ. V trimming: 2 bases; J trimming: 8 bases; junction bases outside the gene matches: 16. The CDR3 has 18 amino acids. This chain's CDR3 is CASSQSRARAGTGGGYTF. The CDR3 DNA sequence: TGTGCCAGCAGCCAAAGCCGGGCCCGAGCGGGGACAGGGGGGGGCTACACCTTC.

V is TRBV7-8 and J is TRBJ2-7; D not certain. Trimming cost V 0 bases and J 0 bases, with 18 bases left between them. CDR1 and CDR2 from the germline V gene are SGHVS and FQNEAQ. The CDR3 has 18 residues. The CDR3 spells CASSLALAPKGISYEQYF. For the CDR3, the DNA is TGTGCCAGCAGCTTAGCATTAGCTCCCAAAGGGATCTCCTACGAGCAGTACTTC.

This clone appeared many times. The chain is built from TRBV7-8 and TRBJ2-7, with D possibly being TRBD1 (6 bases). V lost 1 base and J lost 8, with 9 bases in between. Germline loops: CDR1 SGHVS, CDR2 FQNEAQ. The length of the CDR3 is 12 residues. The CDR3 nucleotides are TGTGCCAGCAGCTTAGTCCAGGGGCAGCAGTACTTC. This codes for CASSLVQGQQYF.

The DNA for the CDR3 is TGTGCCAGCAGCTTAGCCCCAGCGGGAGGGGGCGAGCAGTACTTC. Translated, it gives CASSLAPAGGGEQYF. The chain links TRBV7-6 to TRBJ2-7; 10 bases match TRBD2. Unmatched junction bases numbered 5, after V lost 0 bases and J lost 6 bases. This CDR3 has 15 amino acids. CDR1 is SGHVS, CDR2 FNYEAQ, per germline.

The J gene is TRBJ2-7, the V gene TRBV7-9, with a weak D call TRBD1 (5 bases). This CDR3 has 11 amino acids. Germline loops: CDR1 SEHNR, CDR2 FQNEAQ (reference sequence). Trimming pared 7 bases from V and 3 bases from J, leaving 7 bases between. The CDR3 loop reads CASTQGYEQYF. The DNA of the CDR3 is TGTGCCAGCACGCAGGGCTACGAGCAGTACTTC.

V usage is TRBV7-8 and J usage is TRBJ2-3, with D uncertain. The CDR3 spans 14 residues. From germline, CDR1 is SGHVS and CDR2 FQNEAQ. Trimming removed 5 bases from V and 6 bases from J, with 15 bases in between. The CDR3 DNA is TGTGCCAGCAGCCCCGTTCAGAGTCTGGATACGCAGTATTTT. Amino acid sequence: CASSPVQSLDTQYF.